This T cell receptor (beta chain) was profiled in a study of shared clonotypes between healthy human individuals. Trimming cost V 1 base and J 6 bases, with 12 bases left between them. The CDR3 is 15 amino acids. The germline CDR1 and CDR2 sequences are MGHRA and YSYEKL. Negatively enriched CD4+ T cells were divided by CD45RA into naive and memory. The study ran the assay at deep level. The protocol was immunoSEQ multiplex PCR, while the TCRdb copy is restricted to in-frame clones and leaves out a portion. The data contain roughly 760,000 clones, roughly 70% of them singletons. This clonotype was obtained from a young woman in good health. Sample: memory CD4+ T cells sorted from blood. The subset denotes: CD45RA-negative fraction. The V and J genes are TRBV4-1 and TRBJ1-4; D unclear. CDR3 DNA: TGCGCCAGCAGCCAAGGTGCTGGGCGAGATGAAAAACTGTTTTTT. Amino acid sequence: CASSQGAGRDEKLFF.